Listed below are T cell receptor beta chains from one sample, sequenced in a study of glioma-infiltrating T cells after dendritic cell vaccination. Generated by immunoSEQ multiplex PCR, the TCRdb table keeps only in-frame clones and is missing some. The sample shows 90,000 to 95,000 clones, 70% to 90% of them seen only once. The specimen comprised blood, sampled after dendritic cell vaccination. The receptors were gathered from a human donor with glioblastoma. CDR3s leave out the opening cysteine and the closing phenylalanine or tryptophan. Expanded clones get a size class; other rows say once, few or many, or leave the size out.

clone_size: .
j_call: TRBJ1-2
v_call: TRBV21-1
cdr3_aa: ASSKNPDSSNYGYT

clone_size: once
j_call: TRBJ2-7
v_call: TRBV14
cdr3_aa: ASSQVEKGSPY

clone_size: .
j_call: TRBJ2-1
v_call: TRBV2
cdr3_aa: ASSVSNEQF

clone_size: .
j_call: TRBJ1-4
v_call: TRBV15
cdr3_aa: ATSRPGGGYEEKLF

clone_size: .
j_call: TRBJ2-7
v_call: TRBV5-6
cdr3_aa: ASSWGTGWEQY

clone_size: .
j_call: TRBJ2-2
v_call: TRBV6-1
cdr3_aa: ASSEPLGVAGGHDTGELF

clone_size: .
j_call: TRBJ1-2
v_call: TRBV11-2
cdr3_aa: ASTTLGGSYGYT

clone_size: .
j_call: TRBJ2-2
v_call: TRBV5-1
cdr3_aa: ASSALTSGGATGELF

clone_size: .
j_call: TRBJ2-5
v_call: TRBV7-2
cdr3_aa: ASRQGGGSGTQY

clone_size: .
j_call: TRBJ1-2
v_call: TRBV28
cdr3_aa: ASSFGQGISGYT

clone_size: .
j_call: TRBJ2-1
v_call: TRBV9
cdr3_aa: ASNYGGNEQF

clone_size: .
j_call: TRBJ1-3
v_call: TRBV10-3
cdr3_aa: AIGRDRDSNTIY

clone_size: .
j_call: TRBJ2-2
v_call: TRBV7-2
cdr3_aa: ASSSQGPQNTGELF

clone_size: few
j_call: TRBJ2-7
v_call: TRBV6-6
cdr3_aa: ASSPGGHEQY

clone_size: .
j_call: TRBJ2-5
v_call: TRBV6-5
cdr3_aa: ASTDSGQETQY

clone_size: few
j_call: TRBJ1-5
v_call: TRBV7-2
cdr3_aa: ASSHRSSNQPQH

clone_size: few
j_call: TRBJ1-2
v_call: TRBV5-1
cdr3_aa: ASRTGSYGYT

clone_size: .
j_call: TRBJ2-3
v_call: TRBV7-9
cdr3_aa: ASSNGLAGSITDTQY